Shown below are 10 T cell receptor beta chains from a single sample sequenced in a study of cytotoxic CD8 clonotypes in ibrutinib-treated CLL. Sequencing was performed with immunoSEQ multiplex PCR; in TCRdb, only in-frame clones are kept and a portion is missing. Of 140,000 to 150,000 clones listed, roughly three quarters are singletons. The source was PBMCs, collected after 24 months of ibrutinib treatment. The receptors derive from a human donor with chronic lymphocytic leukemia.

The V gene is TRBV7-9, the J gene TRBJ2-7; D is unresolved. V lost 0 bases and J lost 7, with 7 bases in between. CDR3 size: 12 residues. Germline V gene lookup returns CDR1 SEHNR and CDR2 FQNEAQ (reference sequence). CDR3 sequence: CASSLAMGEQYF. The CDR3 nucleotides read TGTGCCAGCAGCTTAGCCATGGGAGAGCAGTACTTC.

J is TRBJ1-2 and V is TRBV2; D is perhaps TRBD1 (6 bases). V was cut by 2 bases and J by 7 bases, with 8 bases left in between. Germline CDR1 reads SNHLY; CDR2 reads FYNNEI. CDR3 length equals 12 residues. The CDR3: CASSEQGSGYTF. The CDR3 coding sequence is TGTGCCAGCAGTGAACAGGGGAGTGGCTACACCTTC. Supplemented by reference TRBV2 and TRBJ1-2, the full variable domain reads EPEVTQTPSHQVTQMGQEVILRCVPISNHLYFYWYRQILGQKVEFLVSFYNNEISEKSEIFDDQFSVERPDGSNFTLKIRSTKLEDSAMYFCASSEQGSGYTFGSGTRLTVV.

The chain has TRBV14 and TRBJ1-2; 9 positions match TRBD1. There are 16 residues in the CDR3. V shed 3 bases and J 7 bases; nucleotides not matched to a gene: 12. Germline-derived CDR1 and CDR2 are SGHDN and FVKESK. CDR3 amino acids: CASSQGQGRLKGGYTF. CDR3 in DNA: TGTGCCAGCAGCCAGGGACAGGGCCGACTTAAAGGTGGCTACACCTTC.

This clone is judged medium-sized. The chain carries TRBV28 and TRBJ2-7, with 8 bases aligning to TRBD2. CDR1 and CDR2 (germline): MDHEN, SYDVKM. After removal of 6 bases from V and 4 bases from J, the junction contained 11 bases not matched to a gene. CDR3 length equals 15 residues. CDR3 nucleotide sequence: TGTGCCAGCAGCCTGCAAAGCGGGGGTCGGTACGAGCAGTACTTC. It yields the protein CASSLQSGGRYEQYF.

V is TRBV29-1 and J is TRBJ2-3, with 8 bases aligning to TRBD1. V gave up 7 bases and J gave up 3 bases; unmatched junction bases: 6. Germline V lookup: CDR1 SQVTM, CDR2 ANQGSEA. The CDR3 sequence is 13 residues long. In DNA, the CDR3 is TGCAGCGCCCGGACAGGGCGGACAGATACGCAGTATTTT. This gives the protein CSARTGRTDTQYF.

The chain couples TRBV19 to TRBJ1-2, with TRBD1 matching 9 bases. The J segment lost 7 bases and the V segment lost 5 bases, leaving 11 bases of the junction unmatched. This CDR3 has 15 amino acids. CDR1 and CDR2 (germline): LNHDA, SQIVND (reference sequence). CDR3 DNA: TGTGCCAGTAGTGCCGGGACAGGGTCCGGCTTTGGCTACACCTTC. Its translation: CASSAGTGSGFGYTF.

This chain joins TRBV7-9 and TRBJ1-5, with 7 positions matching TRBD1. This CDR3 region has 15 residues. J was trimmed by 0 bases and V by 3 bases; bases with no gene match: 2. From germline, CDR1 is SEHNR and CDR2 FQNEAQ (reference sequence). This CDR3 is CASSLGQNSNQPQHF. The CDR3 DNA follows: TGTGCCAGCAGCTTGGGACAGAATAGCAATCAGCCCCAGCATTTT.

This clone was detected a few times. This chain joins TRBV15 and TRBJ2-5; D perhaps matches TRBD1 (6 bases). Trimming took off 4 bases at V and 5 bases at J, with 17 bases between the two ends. The CDR3 runs 15 residues. Germline V CDR1 and CDR2: LNHNV, YYDKDF (reference sequence). CDR3 region: CATSKNSGVRETQYF. The CDR3 coding sequence is TGTGCCACCAGCAAAAACTCAGGGGTCAGGGAGACCCAGTACTTC.

The chain joins TRBV5-1 to TRBJ1-3; D remains unclear. The V end was cut by 0 bases, the J end by 0 bases, with 7 bases between. The CDR3 runs to 15 residues. Germline assignment: CDR1 SGHRS and CDR2 YFSETQ. CDR3 loop: CASSLGGGSGNTIYF. The CDR3 DNA reads TGCGCCAGCAGCTTGGGAGGTGGCTCTGGAAACACCATATATTTT.

The chain links TRBV6-1 to TRBJ1-4; the D gene is possibly TRBD1 (5 bases). V shed 7 bases and J shed 0 bases, with 12 bases lying between them. CDR3 length equals 15 residues. Germline lookup yields CDR1 MNHNS and CDR2 SASEGT. CDR3 residues: CASTPGRATNEKLFF. The CDR3 nucleotides read TGTGCCAGCACCCCGGGACGGGCAACTAATGAAAAACTGTTTTTT.